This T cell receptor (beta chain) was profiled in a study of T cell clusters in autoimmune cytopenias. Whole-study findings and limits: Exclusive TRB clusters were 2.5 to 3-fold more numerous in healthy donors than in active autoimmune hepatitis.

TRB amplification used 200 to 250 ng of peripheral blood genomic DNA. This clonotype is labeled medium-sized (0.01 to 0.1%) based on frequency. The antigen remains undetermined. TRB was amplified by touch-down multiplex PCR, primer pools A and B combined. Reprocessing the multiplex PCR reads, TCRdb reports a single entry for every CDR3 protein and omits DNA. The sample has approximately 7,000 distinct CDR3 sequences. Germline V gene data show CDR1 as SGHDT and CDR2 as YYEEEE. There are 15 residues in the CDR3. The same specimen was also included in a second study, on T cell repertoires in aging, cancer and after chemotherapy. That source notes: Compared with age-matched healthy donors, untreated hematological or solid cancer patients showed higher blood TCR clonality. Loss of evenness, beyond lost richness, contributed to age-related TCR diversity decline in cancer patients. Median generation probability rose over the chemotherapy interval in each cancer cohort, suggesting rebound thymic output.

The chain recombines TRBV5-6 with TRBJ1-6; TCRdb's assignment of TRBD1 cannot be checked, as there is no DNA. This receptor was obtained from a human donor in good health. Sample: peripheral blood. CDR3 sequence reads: CASSLASPSLSPLHF.